The rows below give T cell receptor beta chains drawn from one sample of a study of identical twins. TCRdb passed the 5' RACE reads through MiXCR, listing each CDR3 protein once. The sample gives nearly 250,000 distinct CDR3 sequences, roughly 7% of which show up once; approximately 3.7% is in the top ten. This sample was also put to use in a study of yellow fever vaccine responses in identical twins.

The sequenced sample was memory (CD45RO+) T cells sorted from blood. These receptors all stem from a woman under 30 in good health. Each CDR3 is given with its conserved first and last residue. A D gene is named only where the DNA matches it firmly. Clone sizes are given selectively: once, few, many, or a class where the clone is expanded.

DNA,CDR3,D,size,V,J
TGTGCCAGCAGTTCCCTGACTAGCGGGAGGAACAATGAGCAGTTCTTC,CASSSLTSGRNNEQFF,TRBD2,few,TRBV6-5,TRBJ2-1
TGCAGTGCTAGGCCAGGGGAGACCTATAATTCACCCCTCCACTTT,CSARPGETYNSPLHF,.,.,TRBV20-1,TRBJ1-6
TGCAGTGCTAGAGGAGGGGACGGCTACACCTTC,CSARGGDGYTF,.,.,TRBV20-1,TRBJ1-2
TGTGCCAGCAGCTTAGCTAATCTCGACGGCGAGCAGTTCTTC,CASSLANLDGEQFF,.,many,TRBV7-9,TRBJ2-1
TGTGCCATCAGTGCGGGAAACACAGATACGCAGTATTTT,CAISAGNTDTQYF,.,many,TRBV10-3,TRBJ2-3
TGTGCCAGCAGCGGGGGGCAGGAGCAGTACTTC,CASSGGQEQYF,.,many,TRBV5-6,TRBJ2-7
TGCAGTGCTAGCCCCTCGACAGGGCGAGGCACAGATACGCAGTATTTT,CSASPSTGRGTDTQYF,TRBD1,few,TRBV20-1,TRBJ2-3
TGCAGTGCTAGGGCCCGACTAGCGGGTACCTACGAGCAGTACTTC,CSARARLAGTYEQYF,TRBD2,many,TRBV20-1,TRBJ2-7
TGTGCCAGCAGTGACTCGACGACGGGGGGGCGCGAAGCCAAAAACATTCAGTACTTC,CASSDSTTGGREAKNIQYF,TRBD2,.,TRBV6-4,TRBJ2-4
TGCAGTGTTATGGACAGGGTCCAGCCCCAGCATTTT,CSVMDRVQPQHF,TRBD1,many,TRBV20-1,TRBJ1-5
TGTGCCAGCAGTGAATTTGGACAGATCAGGGAGACCCAGTACTTC,CASSEFGQIRETQYF,.,.,TRBV2,TRBJ2-5
TGTGCCAGCAGTACCGACACGCTCTCTGGAAACACCATATATTTT,CASSTDTLSGNTIYF,.,few,TRBV7-9,TRBJ1-3
TGTGCCAGCAGTGTCTACATGAACACTGAAGCTTTCTTT,CASSVYMNTEAFF,.,many,TRBV6-1,TRBJ1-1
TGTGCCATCAGGGACTCGACAGGGCAAAGCTACAATGAGCAGTTCTTC,CAIRDSTGQSYNEQFF,TRBD1,many,TRBV10-3,TRBJ2-1
TGCAGTGCTAGAGAGGGGGGTCTGGACACCGGGGAGCTGTTTTTT,CSAREGGLDTGELFF,.,few,TRBV20-1,TRBJ2-2
TGTGCCAGCAGCTTAGTTGGGAGGCTGGGGGAGACCCAGTACTTC,CASSLVGRLGETQYF,.,many,TRBV7-8,TRBJ2-5
TGTGCCAGCCAGGGGACTAGCGGGGTCCATGAGCAGTTCTTC,CASQGTSGVHEQFF,TRBD2,few,TRBV2,TRBJ2-1
TGTGCCAGCAGCCTGGGGTCCCTCGGAGAGACCCAGAACTTC,CASSLGSLGETQNF,.,once,TRBV7-2,TRBJ2-5
TGTGCCAGCAGCCCTGGGGACAGGAGCACAGATACGCAGTATTTT,CASSPGDRSTDTQYF,TRBD1,many,TRBV7-9,TRBJ2-3
TGTGCCAGCAGTTTCGGTAGCGGGAGCACAGATACGCAGTATTTT,CASSFGSGSTDTQYF,TRBD2,many,TRBV12-3/TRBV12-4,TRBJ2-3
TGTGCCAGCAGAGCCGGGCCCGGCGAGACCCAGTACTTC,CASRAGPGETQYF,.,.,TRBV6-1,TRBJ2-5
TGTGCCAGCAGTGAGAGAGCGTCCGGGGAGCTGTTTTTT,CASSERASGELFF,.,.,TRBV6-1,TRBJ2-2
TGCTGTGCTAGAGATGGGGGTCCTAGCGGTCTAGCCAAAAACATTCAGTACTTC,CCARDGGPSGLAKNIQYF,TRBD2,few,TRBV20-1,TRBJ2-4
TGTGCCAGCTCTAACAGGGATACCGGGGAGCTGTTTTTT,CASSNRDTGELFF,.,.,TRBV27,TRBJ2-2
TGTGCCAGCAGCTTGGCGGGACTAGCGGGAGACCCCGGGGAGCTGTTTTTT,CASSLAGLAGDPGELFF,TRBD2,few,TRBV5-4,TRBJ2-2
TGTGCCAGCGGGGGCCGGGACCCCTATGAGACCCAGTACTTC,CASGGRDPYETQYF,.,many,TRBV2,TRBJ2-5
TGTGCCACCAGCAGGGGATGGGAGACCCAGTACTTC,CATSRGWETQYF,.,many,TRBV15,TRBJ2-5
TGTGCCAGCAGCCAAGATGACACAGATCCTAGCACAGATACGCAGTATTTT,CASSQDDTDPSTDTQYF,.,few,TRBV4-2,TRBJ2-3
TGCAGTGCCACGGGACAGGGCCCCTCTGGGGCCAACGTCCTGACTTTC,CSATGQGPSGANVLTF,TRBD1,.,TRBV20-1,TRBJ2-6
TGTGCCAGCAGCCAGCACCCGACTAGCGGGAGGGCCGGGGAGCTGTTTTTT,CASSQHPTSGRAGELFF,TRBD2,.,TRBV7-8,TRBJ2-2
TGTGCCAGCAATAGGTTCGCGACAGACAATTCACCCCTCCACTTT,CASNRFATDNSPLHF,.,many,TRBV2,TRBJ1-6
TGTGCCAGCAGCTTGGGACTAGCGGGGATGTACAATGAGCAGTTCTTC,CASSLGLAGMYNEQFF,TRBD2,.,TRBV11-2,TRBJ2-1
TGTGCCAGCAGCACCCAACCTCAGAACAATGAGCAGTTCTTC,CASSTQPQNNEQFF,.,many,TRBV9,TRBJ2-1
TGTGCCAGCAGCTTAGTGTTTGGGCAGGGGGCTTACGAGCAGTACTTC,CASSLVFGQGAYEQYF,TRBD1,few,TRBV7-2,TRBJ2-7
TGTGCCATCAGCGTAACGGACAGCTCCTACAATGAGCAGTTCTTC,CAISVTDSSYNEQFF,.,many,TRBV10-3,TRBJ2-1
TGTGCCAGCAGCCAATCCGACACTAGCGGAAATGAGCAGTTCTTC,CASSQSDTSGNEQFF,TRBD2,many,TRBV7-9,TRBJ2-1
TGTGCCAGCAGCCACACCCCCCTCAAGCAGTTCTTC,CASSHTPLKQFF,.,few,TRBV3-1,TRBJ2-1
TGTGCCAGCATTGAACAGTTCAATCAGCCCCAGCATTTT,CASIEQFNQPQHF,.,few,TRBV28,TRBJ1-5
TGCGCCAGCAGCTTTAGTGGACAGAGCTACAATGAGCAGTTCTTC,CASSFSGQSYNEQFF,.,many,TRBV5-1,TRBJ2-1
TGTGCCAGCAGTGAATATAAGGGGACAGGCCTGACGGGCAATGAGCAGTTCTTC,CASSEYKGTGLTGNEQFF,TRBD1,large,TRBV25-1,TRBJ2-1
TGTGCCAGCAGCTCCGACAGGCTAAATAACTATGGCTACACCTTC,CASSSDRLNNYGYTF,.,.,TRBV28,TRBJ1-2
TGTGCCACCAGTGATGCTCCCGGGACTCGCACCAATGAGCAGTTCTTC,CATSDAPGTRTNEQFF,.,few,TRBV24-1,TRBJ2-1
TGTGCCAGCAGTTTCGGGGGACTGGGGGCCAACGTCCTGACTTTC,CASSFGGLGANVLTF,.,.,TRBV12-3/TRBV12-4,TRBJ2-6
TGTGCCAGCAGTAGGGCGGGGTTCACCGGGGAGCTGTTTTTT,CASSRAGFTGELFF,.,few,TRBV6-1,TRBJ2-2
TGTGCCACCAGCAGGGCAGACAGGGGGCTTGAATCTGGGGCCAACGTCCTGACTTTC,CATSRADRGLESGANVLTF,TRBD1,few,TRBV15,TRBJ2-6
TGTGCCAGCAAGGGGGCGGGTTACACAGATACGCAGTATTTT,CASKGAGYTDTQYF,TRBD1,.,TRBV27,TRBJ2-3
TGTGCCAGCAGCCAAGACAGTAGCAATCAGCCCCAGCATTTT,CASSQDSSNQPQHF,.,many,TRBV12-3/TRBV12-4,TRBJ1-5
TGTGCCAGCAGCGGATTTAGCGGGGGGAACACCGGGGAGCTGTTTTTT,CASSGFSGGNTGELFF,TRBD2,.,TRBV9,TRBJ2-2
TGCGCCAGCAGCTTCGGGGGCGACCAAAACATTCAGTACTTC,CASSFGGDQNIQYF,.,many,TRBV5-1,TRBJ2-4
TGTGCCAGCACCTTTTCCTCTAGCGGGGGGATCTACAATGAGCAGTTCTTC,CASTFSSSGGIYNEQFF,TRBD2,few,TRBV6-1,TRBJ2-1
TGTGCCACCAGCAGTACTGGGCCTGGATCCTACAATGAGCAGTTCTTC,CATSSTGPGSYNEQFF,.,.,TRBV15,TRBJ2-1
TGTGCCAGCAGCGGACGGATATTCTCTAGCACAGATACGCAGTATTTT,CASSGRIFSSTDTQYF,.,.,TRBV5-6,TRBJ2-3
TGTGCCAGCAGGTCTCAGGACAGGCCCTACGAGCAGTACTTC,CASRSQDRPYEQYF,TRBD1,.,TRBV12-3/TRBV12-4,TRBJ2-7